The 14 T cell receptor beta chains below come from one sample, sequenced in a study of T cells in narcolepsy. TCRdb's table, derived via immunoSEQ multiplex PCR, lists solely in-frame clones and lacks some. The data hold roughly 35,000 clones, with around 80% observed a single time. Specimen: memory (CD45RA-) CD4+ T cells from blood. The source is a human donor in good health.

Points on this clone: A junction boundary mismatches the germline segment, possibly from a read error. CDR3 coding DNA: TGTGCCAGCTCACCACTGGGACAGGGCGCCACAGATACACAGTATTTT. This sequence encodes CASSPLGQGATDTQYF. V usage is TRBV18 and J usage is TRBJ2-3; 9 bases map to TRBD1. This CDR3 has 16 residues. Germline V CDR1 and CDR2: KGHSH, LQKENI.

This chain joins TRBV18 and TRBJ1-6; D is unresolved. This CDR3 is built from 16 residues. The V end lost 0 bases, the J end lost 10 bases, and 16 bases lay between the germline ends. Germline V gene data show CDR1 as KGHSH and CDR2 as LQKENI. The CDR3: CASSPPNRESRSPLHF. The CDR3 DNA follows: TGTGCCAGCTCACCACCCAACAGAGAATCGAGGTCACCCCTCCACTTT. The whole variable domain, filled in from reference TRBV18 and TRBJ1-6, reads NAGVMQNPRHLVRRRGQEARLRCSPMKGHSHVYWYRQLPEEGLKFMVYLQKENIIDESGMPKERFSAEFPKEGPSILRIQQVVRGDSAAYFCASSPPNRESRSPLHFGNGTRLTVT.

This clone was counted a single time. J is TRBJ2-3 and V is TRBV2; TRBD2 agrees at 10 bases. This CDR3 comprises 16 residues. J lost 5 bases, V lost 3 bases, and 8 bases had no gene match. Germline-derived CDR1 and CDR2 are SNHLY and FYNNEI. The CDR3 is CASSDGAGGHGDTQYF. The CDR3 bases are TGTGCCAGCAGTGATGGAGCGGGGGGGCACGGAGATACGCAGTATTTT.

The rearrangement uses TRBV28 and TRBJ1-2; D is unresolved. The CDR3 spans 11 residues. Trimming removed 6 bases at V and 8 bases at J, with 10 bases between. Germline loops: CDR1 MDHEN, CDR2 SYDVKM. The chain's CDR3 is CASSHMVGYTF. The CDR3 bases are TGTGCCAGCAGCCACATGGTAGGCTACACCTTC.

The chain has TRBV18 and TRBJ2-7, with D tentatively TRBD1 (6 bases). Trimming removed 3 bases from V and 0 bases from J, with 9 bases in between. The CDR3 has 14 residues. Germline assignment: CDR1 KGHSH and CDR2 LQKENI. CDR3 sequence: CASSPGGSSYEQYF. The CDR3 bases are TGTGCCAGCTCACCTGGGGGCAGCTCCTACGAGCAGTACTTC.

This chain uses TRBV29-1 with TRBJ2-2; D perhaps matches TRBD1 (5 bases). This CDR3 is built from 12 residues. The V end was cut by 7 bases, the J end by 6 bases, with 12 bases between. Germline CDR1 SQVTM, CDR2 ANQGSEA. CDR3 sequence: CSGGQSSGELFF. CDR3 DNA sequence: TGCAGCGGGGGCCAAAGTTCCGGGGAGCTGTTTTTT.

The CDR3 here is CAISTWTSGGAGELFF. CDR3 nucleotide sequence: TGTGCCATCAGTACTTGGACTAGCGGGGGGGCCGGGGAGCTGTTTTTT. V is TRBV10-3 and J is TRBJ2-2, with TRBD2 matching 15 bases. Trimming cost V 5 bases and J 6 bases; bases outside gene matches: 4. Looked up from germline, CDR1 is ENHRY and CDR2 is SYGVKD. This CDR3 is 16 amino acids long.

The CDR3 here is CASRLPIEGSTEAFF. CDR3 nucleotides: TGCGCCAGCAGACTCCCTATAGAGGGGAGCACTGAAGCTTTCTTT. V is TRBV5-1 and J is TRBJ1-1; the D gene is possibly TRBD1 (5 bases). The CDR3 spans 15 residues. Germline CDR1 reads SGHRS; CDR2 reads YFSETQ. V lost 5 bases and J 4 bases, leaving 18 bases between the germline ends.

This clone appeared once. The CDR3 loop reads CASSAGQPNYGYTF. As DNA, the CDR3 is TGTGCCAGCAGTGCGGGACAGCCCAACTATGGCTACACCTTC. The gene calls are TRBV28 and TRBJ1-2, with 7 bases matching TRBD1. Trimming removed 5 bases from V and 2 bases from J; junction bases left unmatched: 5. The CDR3 is made up of 14 amino acids. CDR1 is MDHEN, CDR2 SYDVKM, per germline.

This chain links TRBV4-1 with TRBJ1-2; maybe TRBD1 (6 bases). The CDR3 contains 15 residues. With 0 bases removed from V and 7 bases from J, the gap between germline ends came to 15 bases. Germline loops: CDR1 MGHRA, CDR2 YSYEKL. The CDR3: CASSQDLRDISGYTF. The CDR3 nucleotides are TGCGCCAGCAGCCAAGATCTCCGGGACATCTCTGGCTACACCTTC.

This chain joins TRBV25-1 and TRBJ2-5; no clear D gene. The CDR3 covers 15 residues. Germline values: CDR1 MGHDK, CDR2 SYGVNS. The ends were cut back, 3 bases at V and 4 bases at J, with 15 bases in the middle. For the CDR3, the DNA is TGTGCCAGCAGTGACCCCGGAAAGCTGGGAGAGACCCAGTACTTC. Amino acids: CASSDPGKLGETQYF. The full variable domain, rest sourced from reference TRBV25-1 and TRBJ2-5, is EADIYQTPRYLVIGTGKKITLECSQTMGHDKMYWYQQDPGMELHLIHYSYGVNSTEKGDLSSESTVSRIRTEHFPLTLESARPSHTSQYLCASSDPGKLGETQYFGPGTRLLVL.

This clone was observed a handful of times. The chain has TRBV4-3 and TRBJ2-7, with D maybe TRBD1 (5 bases). The CDR3 is made up of 15 amino acids. The V gene lost 0 bases and the J gene lost 9 bases, with 18 bases spanning the gap. The V gene's germline CDR1 is LGHNA and CDR2 YSLEER. The CDR3: CASSQDINRIEAQYF. The CDR3 bases are TGCGCCAGCAGCCAAGATATTAACAGGATCGAGGCGCAGTACTTC.

The chain recombines TRBV7-9 with TRBJ2-3, with TRBD2 as a possible D gene (6 bases). V was pared by 0 bases and J by 3 bases, with 10 bases between. CDR3 size: 15 residues. The germline CDR1 and CDR2 sequences are SEHNR and FQNEAQ (reference sequence). In DNA form, the CDR3 reads TGTGCCAGCAGCTTAGCGCGGCGGGGTACAGATACGCAGTATTTT. Its translation: CASSLARRGTDTQYF. Full variable domain (remainder filled in from reference TRBV7-9 and TRBJ2-3): DTGVSQNPRHKITKRGQNVTFRCDPISEHNRLYWYRQTLGQGPEFLTYFQNEAQLEKSRLLSDRFSAERPKGSFSTLEIQRTEQGDSAMYLCASSLARRGTDTQYFGPGTRLTVL.

This chain links TRBV5-1 with TRBJ2-2; TRBD1 aligns across 8 bases. Germline V gives CDR1 SGHRS, CDR2 YFSETQ. Trimming took 7 bases from V and 2 from J; bases not matched to a gene: 10. The CDR3 covers 16 residues. CDR3 DNA: TGCGCCAGCGCGAGGACAGGGAACGTAAACACCGGGGAGCTGTTTTTT. As protein: CASARTGNVNTGELFF.